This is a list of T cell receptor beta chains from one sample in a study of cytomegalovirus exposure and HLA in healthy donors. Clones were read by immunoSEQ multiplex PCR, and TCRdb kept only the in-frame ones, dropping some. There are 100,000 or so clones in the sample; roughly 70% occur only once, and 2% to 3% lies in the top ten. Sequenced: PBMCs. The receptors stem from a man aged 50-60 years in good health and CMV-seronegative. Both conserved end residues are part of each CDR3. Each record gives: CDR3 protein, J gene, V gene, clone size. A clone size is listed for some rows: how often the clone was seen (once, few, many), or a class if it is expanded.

cdr3_aa: CASSHSGRLNTGELFF; j_call: TRBJ2-2; v_call: TRBV28; clone_size: .
cdr3_aa: CASSLSSLGASALPYEQYF; j_call: TRBJ2-7; v_call: TRBV27; clone_size: .
cdr3_aa: CASRSGGGKNIQYF; j_call: TRBJ2-4; v_call: TRBV11-2; clone_size: .
cdr3_aa: CASRTGDQPQHF; j_call: TRBJ1-5; v_call: TRBV6-6; clone_size: .
cdr3_aa: CASRDRGANTEAFF; j_call: TRBJ1-1; v_call: TRBV5-1; clone_size: .
cdr3_aa: CASSPGGDTDTQYF; j_call: TRBJ2-3; v_call: TRBV6-4; clone_size: medium-sized
cdr3_aa: CASSAAGGPYEQYF; j_call: TRBJ2-7; v_call: TRBV5-6; clone_size: .
cdr3_aa: CASSLDPTGGIQPQHF; j_call: TRBJ1-5; v_call: TRBV5-5; clone_size: .
cdr3_aa: CASSLALEARPGELFF; j_call: TRBJ2-2; v_call: TRBV5-1; clone_size: .
cdr3_aa: CASSSGLAGGNNEQFF; j_call: TRBJ2-1; v_call: TRBV5-1; clone_size: few
cdr3_aa: CASSLIGQPQFF; j_call: TRBJ2-1; v_call: TRBV27; clone_size: .
cdr3_aa: CASSTGYRGRNSPLHF; j_call: TRBJ1-6; v_call: TRBV7-9; clone_size: .
cdr3_aa: CASSLAGGGGYEQYF; j_call: TRBJ2-7; v_call: TRBV5-1; clone_size: .
cdr3_aa: CASSEGLTDNYGYTF; j_call: TRBJ1-2; v_call: TRBV6-1; clone_size: .